The 21 T cell receptor beta chains presented below share a single source sample, sequenced in a study of T cells expressing NK-cell markers. TCRdb re-analyzed the 5' RACE reads; it lists each CDR3 protein once, without DNA. This table lists about 380,000 distinct CDR3 sequences. The sequenced sample was blood T cells: a sorted CD56 or NKG2C T cell subset, CD4+ or CD8+ T cells, or bulk PBMC T cells (not recorded which). The receptors stem from a man aged 18-75 years in good health.

The gene calls are TRBV5-1 and TRBJ2-1. The germline V gene encodes CDR1 SGHRS and CDR2 YFSETQ. The CDR3 spans 16 residues. This CDR3 reads CASSLGLDGSYNEQFF.

The chain has TRBV12-3 or TRBV12-4 and TRBJ1-5; there is no DNA to check the TCRdb D call of TRBD1. The CDR3 contains 15 residues. The CDR3 reads CASSFQTGINQPQHF.

The chain links TRBV9 to TRBJ2-7; TCRdb indicates TRBD2, and absent DNA this call remains unverified. The germline CDR1 and CDR2 sequences are SGDLS and YYNGEE. The CDR3 covers 15 residues. CDR3 residues: CASSAVAGIGYEQYF.

The J gene is TRBJ1-5, the V gene TRBV12-3 or TRBV12-4; TCRdb reports TRBD1, a call that lacks DNA to check it against. This CDR3 has 13 residues. CDR3 amino acids: CASRGQAYQPQHF.

The V and J genes are TRBV9 and TRBJ2-1; the TCRdb call, TRBD2, lacks DNA for checking. This CDR3 is built from 16 residues. The germline gives CDR1 SGDLS, CDR2 YYNGEE. The CDR3 sequence is CASSVVSGGARNEQFF.

CDR3 residues: CASSQEDWRGAYEQYF. The V and J genes are TRBV14 and TRBJ2-7; with no DNA, the TCRdb D assignment of TRBD2 cannot be verified. Germline V gene sequence: CDR1 SGHDN, CDR2 FVKESK. The CDR3 is 16 residues long.

This chain joins TRBV5-1 and TRBJ2-7. Germline lookup yields CDR1 SGHRS and CDR2 YFSETQ. The CDR3 extends over 15 amino acids. Here the CDR3 reads CASSLMTGSTYEQYF. The variable domain in full, with the rest retrieved from reference TRBV5-1 and TRBJ2-7, is KAGVTQTPRYLIKTRGQQVTLSCSPISGHRSVSWYQQTPGQGLQFLFEYFSETQRNKGNFPGRFSGRQFSNSRSEMNVSTLELGDSALYLCASSLMTGSTYEQYFGPGTRLTVT.

The chain uses TRBV2 and TRBJ1-4. Germline CDR1 is SNHLY and CDR2 is FYNNEI. The CDR3 is made up of 12 amino acids. The CDR3: CASKWIAEKLFF.

The gene calls are TRBV29-1 and TRBJ2-3; the TCRdb D gene call, TRBD2, has no DNA to confirm it. CDR3 size: 14 residues. The germline gives CDR1 SQVTM, CDR2 ANQGSEA. The CDR3 loop is CSVGLLVSTDTQYF.

The chain couples TRBV7-2 to TRBJ2-2. The CDR3 is 15 amino acids. Germline CDR1 and CDR2: SGHTA and FQGNSA. This CDR3 is CASRSPAANTGELFF.

The V call is TRBV28, the J call TRBJ2-3; absent DNA, TCRdb's TRBD2 call cannot be checked. The germline V gene encodes CDR1 MDHEN and CDR2 SYDVKM. The CDR3 is 15 residues long. The CDR3 here is CAISSGGAGANTQYF.

This sequence joins TRBV11-2 and TRBJ2-5; lacking DNA, the TRBD1 call made by TCRdb goes unchecked. CDR1 is SGHAT and CDR2 is FQNNGV in the germline V gene. This CDR3 spans 16 amino acids. The CDR3 spells CASSLGGGRGLETQYF.

This rearrangement joins TRBV3-1 to TRBJ2-7; TCRdb calls TRBD2, which cannot be checked without DNA. Germline CDR1 is LGHDT and CDR2 is YNNKEL (reference sequence). CDR3 length: 17 amino acids. CDR3 protein: CASSRRTSPGSAYEQYF.

The genes are TRBV14 and TRBJ1-1. Per germline, CDR1 SGHDN and CDR2 FVKESK. The CDR3 runs to 13 residues. The chain's CDR3 is CASSQVGGARPFF.

The gene calls are TRBV5-1 and TRBJ2-7; TCRdb outputs TRBD1, but without DNA this stays unchecked. The germline V gene has CDR1 SGHRS and CDR2 YFSETQ. The CDR3 has 14 amino acids. The CDR3: CASSVQGFFYEQYF.

This chain uses TRBV5-1 with TRBJ2-5; TCRdb reports TRBD1, a call that lacks DNA to check it against. The CDR3 totals 15 residues. The germline V gene has CDR1 SGHRS and CDR2 YFSETQ. The chain's CDR3 is CASSFRGTVQETQYF. The full variable domain, in which reference TRBV5-1 and TRBJ2-5 provide the parts outside the CDR3, is KAGVTQTPRYLIKTRGQQVTLSCSPISGHRSVSWYQQTPGQGLQFLFEYFSETQRNKGNFPGRFSGRQFSNSRSEMNVSTLELGDSALYLCASSFRGTVQETQYFGPGTRLLVL.

The J gene is TRBJ2-7, the V gene TRBV3-1. CDR1 and CDR2 from the germline V gene are LGHDT and YNNKEL (reference sequence). CDR3 size: 18 residues. The chain's CDR3 is CASSDVGGKSTQLYEQYF.

The chain carries TRBV5-5 and TRBJ1-6; TCRdb indicates TRBD1, and absent DNA this call remains unverified. CDR3 length equals 14 residues. CDR1 and CDR2 (germline): SGHKS, YYEKEE (reference sequence). CDR3 region: CASSIDRVNSPLHF.

This sequence joins TRBV27 and TRBJ1-4; there is no DNA to check the TCRdb D call of TRBD1. The germline V gene has CDR1 MNHEY and CDR2 SMNVEV (reference sequence). This CDR3 is 17 amino acids long. The CDR3 protein is CASRLGGSGTYNEKLFF.

The rearrangement joins TRBV20-1 to TRBJ1-2; TCRdb reports TRBD1, a call that lacks DNA to check it against. CDR3 length: 14 amino acids. Germline lookup yields CDR1 DFQATT and CDR2 SNEGSKA (reference sequence). The CDR3 sequence is CSASTRQGNYGYTF.

The genes are TRBV10-3 and TRBJ1-1; with no DNA, the TCRdb D assignment of TRBD1 cannot be verified. The V gene's germline CDR1 is ENHRY and CDR2 SYGVKD. This CDR3 has 12 residues. The CDR3 region is CAISDWGLGASF.